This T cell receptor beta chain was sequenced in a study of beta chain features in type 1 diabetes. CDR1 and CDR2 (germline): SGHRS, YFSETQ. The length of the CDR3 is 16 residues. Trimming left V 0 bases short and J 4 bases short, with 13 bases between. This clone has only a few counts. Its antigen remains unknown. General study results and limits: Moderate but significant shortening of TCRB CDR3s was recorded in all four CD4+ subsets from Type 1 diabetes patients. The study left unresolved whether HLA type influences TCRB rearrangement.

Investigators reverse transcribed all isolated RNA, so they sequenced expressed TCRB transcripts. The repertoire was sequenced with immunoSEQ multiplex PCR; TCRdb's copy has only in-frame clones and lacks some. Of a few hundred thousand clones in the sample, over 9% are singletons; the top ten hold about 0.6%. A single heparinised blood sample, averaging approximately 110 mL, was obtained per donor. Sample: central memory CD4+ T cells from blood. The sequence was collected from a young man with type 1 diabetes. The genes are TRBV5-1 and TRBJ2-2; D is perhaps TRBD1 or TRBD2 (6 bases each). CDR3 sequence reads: CASSLDPGAGTGELFF. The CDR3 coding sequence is TGCGCCAGCAGCTTGGATCCGGGGGCCGGCACCGGGGAGCTGTTTTTT.